A selection of T cell receptor beta chains follows, all from one sample in a study of OX40 agonist ivuxolimab in advanced cancers. Assay used: immunoSEQ multiplex PCR; TCRdb lists only in-frame clones, some missing. The sample contains 60,000 or so clones, approximately 90% of which appear only once. Material: CD4+ or CD8+ T cells sorted from blood, obtained in a trial of the OX40 agonist ivuxolimab. These receptor sequences come from an adult with an advanced solid tumor such as melanoma, head and neck, liver or kidney cancer. CDR3s include the opening cysteine and the closing phenylalanine or tryptophan. Each record gives: V gene, clone size, D gene, CDR3 length, J gene, CDR3 DNA, CDR3 protein. The D gene is left open where the match is weak. Not every row has a clone size; where given, it reads once, few, many or a size class.

>TRBV29-1|-|-|13|TRBJ2-1
TGCAGCGTTGTCAGGGCCAGGGTAGATGAGCAGTTCTTC
CSVVRARVDEQFF
>TRBV28|-|TRBD1|16|TRBJ1-3
TGTGCCAGCAGTTTATTCGGACAGGGGAATGGAAACACCATATATTTT
CASSLFGQGNGNTIYF
>TRBV7-3|-|TRBD1|14|TRBJ1-1
TGTGCCAGCAGCTCGACAGGGGCCGGCACTGAAGCTTTCTTT
CASSSTGAGTEAFF
>TRBV6-5|-|-|16|TRBJ2-4
TGTGCCAGCAGTTACTCGGTGGCGACCCAGCGGGACATTCAGTACTTC
CASSYSVATQRDIQYF
>TRBV28|few|-|15|TRBJ1-3
TGTGCCAGCAGTTTTAATTGGGGGACGGGAAACACCATATATTTT
CASSFNWGTGNTIYF
>TRBV11-2|-|-|12|TRBJ2-4
TGTGCCAGCAGCTTAGATCGGGGCATTCAGTACTTC
CASSLDRGIQYF
>TRBV27|-|-|13|TRBJ2-5
TGTGCCAGCAGTTTCTTAAACGAAGAGACCCAGTACTTC
CASSFLNEETQYF
>TRBV27|-|-|18|TRBJ2-3
TGTGCCAGCAGTTTATCGGTGTTAACAGGTCGTAGGTCAGATACGCAGTATTTT
CASSLSVLTGRRSDTQYF
>TRBV9|-|-|15|TRBJ2-1
TGTGCCAGCAGCTCGGGCTTTACAGGAGGTGGTGAGCAGTTCTTC
CASSSGFTGGGEQFF
>TRBV5-8|few|-|12|TRBJ2-3
TGTGCCAGCAGCTTGGATGCTTATACGCAGTATTTT
CASSLDAYTQYF
>TRBV19|-|-|15|TRBJ1-1
TGTGCCAGTAGTATGGCCGGGACAATGAACACTGAAGCTTTCTTT
CASSMAGTMNTEAFF
>TRBV5-6|-|-|11|TRBJ2-1
TGTGCCAGCAGCCGTGAAATCGAGCAGTTCTTC
CASSREIEQFF
>TRBV28|-|TRBD1|13|TRBJ1-5
TGTGCCAGCACAGGGGGCGCGGGTCAGCCCCAGCATTTT
CASTGGAGQPQHF
>TRBV2|-|-|13|TRBJ2-3
TGTGCCAGCAGATGGGGAAGCACAGATACGCAGTATTTT
CASRWGSTDTQYF
>TRBV19|-|-|15|TRBJ1-3
TGTGCCAGTAGTTCCCGGACAAGGCCTGGAAACACCATATATTTT
CASSSRTRPGNTIYF
>TRBV7-2|-|-|12|TRBJ2-5
TGTGCCAGCAGCTTAGCAGCAGAGACCCAGTACTTC
CASSLAAETQYF
>TRBV7-9|-|-|15|TRBJ1-1
TGTGCCAGCAGCCCCCTATACGTGAGGAGCACTGAAGCTTTCTTT
CASSPLYVRSTEAFF
>TRBV19|-|TRBD2|16|TRBJ2-2
TGTGCCAGTAGTATCGAGTCGGGGAGGGACACCGGGGAGCTGTTTTTT
CASSIESGRDTGELFF
>TRBV7-9|once|-|14|TRBJ1-4
TGTGCCAGCAGCTTAGGAGCCATCGTGGAAAAACTGTTTTTT
CASSLGAIVEKLFF
>TRBV21-1|-|-|17|TRBJ2-7
TGTGCCAGCAGCAAAAATCTGCGGCCCCTTATTATGGACGAGCAGTACTTC
CASSKNLRPLIMDEQYF
>TRBV6-5|-|-|15|TRBJ2-7
TGTGCCAGCCAACTAACATTTATCGGGGCCCACGAGCAGTACTTC
CASQLTFIGAHEQYF
>TRBV5-1|-|TRBD2|17|TRBJ2-7
TGCGCCAGCAGCCGGACTAGCGGGAGGCTTACGTCCTACGAGCAGTACTTC
CASSRTSGRLTSYEQYF
>TRBV5-1|-|TRBD2|15|TRBJ2-1
TGCGCCAGCAGCTTTAGGACTAGGGACTACAATGAGCAGTTCTTC
CASSFRTRDYNEQFF
>TRBV5-4|-|-|15|TRBJ1-6
TGTGCCAGCAGTACAGACGGAGGGGGAGGGTCACCCCTCCACTTT
CASSTDGGGGSPLHF
>TRBV9|-|-|14|TRBJ2-7
TGTGCCAGCAGCGTAGAGGGGGGAAACTACGAGCAGTACTTC
CASSVEGGNYEQYF